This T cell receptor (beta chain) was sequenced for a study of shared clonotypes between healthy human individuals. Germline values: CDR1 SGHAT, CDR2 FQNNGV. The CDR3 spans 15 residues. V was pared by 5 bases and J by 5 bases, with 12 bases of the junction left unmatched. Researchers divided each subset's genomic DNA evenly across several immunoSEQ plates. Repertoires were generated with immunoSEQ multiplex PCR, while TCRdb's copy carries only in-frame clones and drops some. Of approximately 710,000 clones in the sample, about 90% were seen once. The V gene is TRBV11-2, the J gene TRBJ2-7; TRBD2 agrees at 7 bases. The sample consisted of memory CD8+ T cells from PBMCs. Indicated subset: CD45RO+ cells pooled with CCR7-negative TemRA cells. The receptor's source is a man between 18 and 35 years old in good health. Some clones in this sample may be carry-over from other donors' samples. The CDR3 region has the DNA TGTGCCAGCAGCCAGGAATGGGGGGGACGGAACGAGCAGTACTTC. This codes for CASSQEWGGRNEQYF. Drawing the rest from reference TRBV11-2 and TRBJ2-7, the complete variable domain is EAGVAQSPRYKIIEKRQSVAFWCNPISGHATLYWYQQILGQGPKLLIQFQNNGVVDDSQLPKDRFSAERLKGVDSTLKIQPAKLEDSAVYLCASSQEWGGRNEQYFGPGTRLTVT.